This T cell receptor (beta chain) emerged from a study of beta chain features in type 1 diabetes. Study-wide findings and caveats: Shortening of TCRB CDR3s, moderate but significant, appeared in all four CD4+ subsets of Type 1 diabetes patients.

As regards this clone: Its antigen is as yet unknown.

Germline V gene lookup returns CDR1 SQVTM and CDR2 ANQGSEA. The CDR3 loop spans 15 amino acids. The V segment lost 8 bases and the J segment 0 bases; nucleotides outside the gene matches: 8. Sorting that relied on CD45RO/CCR7/CD25/CD127/CD95/CD27 yielded CD4+ naive, central memory, regulatory and stem cell-like memory cells. Every bit of the isolated RNA underwent reverse transcription, so sequencing read expressed TCRB transcripts. Assay: immunoSEQ multiplex PCR; the TCRdb copy retains only in-frame clones and omits some. The table lists roughly 130,000 clones, about 16% of them singletons, with over 2% in the top ten.

The sequenced sample consisted of central memory CD4+ T cells from blood. The source of this sequence is a man aged 25 to 40 with type 1 diabetes. V is TRBV29-1 and J is TRBJ2-2, with 8 bases identical to TRBD2. CDR3 protein: CSPGGETANTGELFF. The CDR3 coding sequence is TGCAGCCCCGGGGGGGAAACAGCGAACACCGGGGAGCTGTTTTTT.